The 28 T cell receptor beta chains listed next were all sequenced from one sample in a study of T-cell reconstitution after alpha-beta-depleted transplantation in children. TCRbeta library preparation incorporated unique molecular identifiers. TCRdb recomputed calls from the PCR reads with MiXCR, one row per CDR3 protein. This repertoire shows about 610,000 distinct CDR3 sequences, 10% found once; its top ten account for 4%. The sample was PBMCs from the stem cell graft donor, taken from the stem cell graft. These receptor sequences come from a human donor who donated a stem cell graft to a child with acute myeloid leukemia.

This clonotype was recorded only once. CDR3 nucleotides: TGTGCCAGCAGCTTGGCCATGAGGGGGGCGGGCCGGCCCCAGCATTTT. Its protein product is CASSLAMRGAGRPQHF. The chain carries TRBV5-5 and TRBJ1-5, with TRBD1 as a possible D gene (6 bases). Germline V gives CDR1 SGHKS, CDR2 YYEKEE (reference sequence). CDR3 size: 16 residues. V lost 0 bases, J lost 9 bases, and 19 bases lay in between.

The chain has TRBV10-3 and TRBJ2-7; D remains ambiguous. The CDR3 has 13 amino acids. Germline values: CDR1 ENHRY, CDR2 SYGVKD. Between the trimmed V and J ends, which lost 0 bases and 3 bases, there was a span of 6 bases. In nucleotides, the CDR3 is TGTGCCATCAGTGAGTCGGACGGCTACGAGCAGTACTTC. This translates into CAISESDGYEQYF.

The rearrangement joins TRBV11-2 to TRBJ2-7; 8 bases align to TRBD1. Germline CDR1 and CDR2: SGHAT and FQNNGV. The CDR3 is 15 amino acids. V dropped 0 bases and J dropped 2; count of bases not matched to a gene: 3. CDR3 amino acids: CASSLELGQAYEQYF. Here the CDR3 DNA reads TGTGCCAGCAGCTTAGAGTTGGGACAGGCCTACGAGCAGTACTTC.

V usage is TRBV28 and J usage is TRBJ2-5, with 7 bases lining up with TRBD2. Germline V gene data show CDR1 as MDHEN and CDR2 as SYDVKM. The V gene end was trimmed by 4 bases and the J gene end by 1 base; junction bases not matched to a gene: 6. The CDR3 runs to 15 residues. CDR3 nucleotide sequence: TGTGCCAGCAGTTCTAGGACTAGGGCCCAAGAGACCCAGTACTTC. Amino acids: CASSSRTRAQETQYF. The whole variable domain, filled in from reference TRBV28 and TRBJ2-5, reads DVKVTQSSRYLVKRTGEKVFLECVQDMDHENMFWYRQDPGLGLRLIYFSYDVKMKEKGDIPEGYSVSREKKERFSLILESASTNQTSMYLCASSSRTRAQETQYFGPGTRLLVL.

This chain links TRBV7-9 with TRBJ2-7; possible D gene TRBD2, 5 bases. Germline CDR1 is SEHNR and CDR2 is FQNEAQ (reference sequence). V lost 7 bases, J lost 5 bases, and 12 bases lay in between. There are 12 residues in the CDR3. The chain's CDR3 is CASTPRADEQYF. The CDR3 coding sequence is TGTGCCAGCACCCCGAGGGCAGACGAGCAGTACTTC.

In its sample, this clonotype was seen many times. J is TRBJ1-2 and V is TRBV6-6; D is uncertain. This CDR3 has 13 amino acids. Germline V CDR1 and CDR2: MNHNY, SVGAGI (reference sequence). V was clipped by 3 bases and J by 3 bases, with 8 bases between them. CDR3 region: CASSYAGDYGYTF. CDR3 sequence (DNA): TGTGCCAGCAGTTATGCCGGGGACTATGGCTACACCTTC.

This clonotype has just a few counts. The J gene is TRBJ2-3, the V gene TRBV20-1, with D hard to call. The germline CDR1 and CDR2 sequences are DFQATT and SNEGSKA (reference sequence). The CDR3 is made up of 14 amino acids. V lost 3 bases to trimming and J lost 0 bases, with 10 bases between them. The CDR3 sequence: CSASRTVSTDTQYF. The CDR3 DNA reads as TGCAGTGCTAGCCGAACGGTCAGCACAGATACGCAGTATTTT.

The rearrangement uses TRBV11-3 and TRBJ2-1, with TRBD2 as a possible D gene (5 bases). The CDR3 is 18 amino acids. Trimming left V 1 base short and J 2 bases short, with 18 bases between. Germline lookup yields CDR1 SGHNT and CDR2 YENEEA. The CDR3 reads CASSLGLAPPPTYNEQFF. The CDR3 DNA follows: TGTGCCAGCAGCTTAGGTTTAGCGCCCCCACCGACCTACAATGAGCAGTTCTTC.

This clonotype was picked up a small number of times. The gene calls are TRBV5-1 and TRBJ2-3; 11 bases align to TRBD2. CDR1 is SGHRS, CDR2 YFSETQ, per germline. The CDR3 is 16 residues long. Trimming cost V 4 bases and J 3 bases; bases outside gene matches: 7. The CDR3 DNA reads TGCGCCAGCAGCCCGGATCCTAGCGGGAGGACAGATACGCAGTATTTT. Protein: CASSPDPSGRTDTQYF.

The rearrangement links TRBV28 to TRBJ2-4; 7 bases fit TRBD2. This CDR3 is built from 15 residues. In germline, CDR1 is MDHEN, CDR2 SYDVKM. V lost 4 bases and J lost 0; bases outside the gene matches: 3. The CDR3, as DNA: TGTGCCAGCAGTTCGAGCGGGATAGCCAAAAACATTCAGTACTTC. This encodes CASSSSGIAKNIQYF.

The CDR3 region is CASSYSAGEGYNEQFF. CDR3 nucleotides: TGTGCCAGCAGTTACTCAGCGGGAGAGGGATACAATGAGCAGTTCTTC. The chain combines TRBV6-5 with TRBJ2-1, with 8 positions matching TRBD2. The CDR3 covers 16 residues. Germline CDR1 and CDR2: MNHEY and SVGAGI. With 0 bases clipped from V and 4 bases from J, the junction kept 5 bases outside the gene matches.

The chain carries TRBV20-1 and TRBJ2-7, with TRBD2 identical over 8 bases. Germline CDR1 DFQATT, CDR2 SNEGSKA (reference sequence). V lost 0 bases to trimming and J lost 7 bases; unmatched junction nucleotides: 17. CDR3 size: 17 residues. CDR3 loop: CSARDPNKTSAIREQYF. The DNA for the CDR3 is TGCAGTGCTAGAGATCCGAATAAGACTAGCGCCATCCGGGAGCAGTACTTC.

This sequence joins TRBV4-3 and TRBJ2-5, with D perhaps TRBD1 or TRBD2 (5 bases each). In germline, CDR1 is LGHNA, CDR2 YSLEER. The CDR3 consists of 16 residues. V gave up 0 bases and J gave up 2 bases, with 13 bases separating them. CDR3 DNA sequence: TGCGCCAGCAGCCAAGATACACCGGGGCAGCAAGAGACCCAGTACTTC. Protein product: CASSQDTPGQQETQYF.

The V gene is TRBV10-3, the J gene TRBJ1-1; maybe TRBD1 (6 bases). The CDR3 is 15 amino acids. Germline assignment: CDR1 ENHRY and CDR2 SYGVKD. Trimming took 0 bases from V and 3 from J, leaving 11 bases between them. The CDR3 bases are TGTGCCATCAGTGAGTCGATGGGGGCTTACACTGAAGCTTTCTTT. Amino acid sequence: CAISESMGAYTEAFF.

This clonotype has a handful of counts. The J gene is TRBJ2-1, the V gene TRBV10-3, with TRBD2 identical over 7 bases. V lost 7 bases and J lost 0; bases outside the gene matches: 15. This CDR3 spans 18 amino acids. Germline V gives CDR1 ENHRY, CDR2 SYGVKD. The DNA for the CDR3 is TGTGCCATCAATCCCGAAGGGCTAGCGGTTAGCTCCTACAATGAGCAGTTCTTC. It is translated as CAINPEGLAVSSYNEQFF.

This chain connects TRBV5-1 to TRBJ2-2, with D possibly matching TRBD1 (6 bases). The CDR3 covers 16 residues. Germline CDR1 is SGHRS and CDR2 is YFSETQ. Trimming took off 0 bases at V and 3 bases at J, with 12 bases between the two ends. CDR3 region: CASSLGGQPYTGELFF. The CDR3 DNA reads TGCGCCAGCAGCTTGGGAGGACAGCCCTACACCGGGGAGCTGTTTTTT.

The sample holds a few counts of this clonotype. The chain carries TRBV7-9 and TRBJ1-3, with 7 bases identical to TRBD1. V lost 5 bases and J lost 0; bases outside the gene matches: 4. Germline assignment: CDR1 SEHNR and CDR2 FQNEAQ (reference sequence). The length of the CDR3 is 15 residues. Here the CDR3 DNA reads TGTGCCAGCAGCCGTGGACAGGTCTCTGGAAACACCATATATTTT. Its protein is CASSRGQVSGNTIYF.

J is TRBJ2-7 and V is TRBV20-1; possibly TRBD2 for D (5 bases). V lost 0 bases, J lost 2 bases, and 11 bases lay in between. Germline V gene lookup returns CDR1 DFQATT and CDR2 SNEGSKA (reference sequence). This CDR3 is built from 14 residues. The chain's CDR3 is CSARELALTYEQYF. The CDR3 DNA follows: TGCAGTGCTAGAGAGTTAGCGTTGACCTACGAGCAGTACTTC.

This clonotype was recorded many times. The V call is TRBV3-1, the J call TRBJ2-2; D gene ambiguous. Germline V CDR1 and CDR2: LGHDT, YNNKEL (reference sequence). This CDR3 spans 14 amino acids. The V gene lost 4 bases and the J gene lost 5 bases, with 11 bases spanning the gap. The CDR3 bases are TGTGCCAGCAGCCCGAAATCACGGACCGGGGAGCTGTTTTTT. This codes for CASSPKSRTGELFF.

This clonotype was seen repeatedly, ten times or more. The chain combines TRBV5-1 with TRBJ2-3; D not certain. Germline lookup yields CDR1 SGHRS and CDR2 YFSETQ. There are 11 residues in the CDR3. The V gene lost 5 bases and the J gene lost 5 bases, with 6 bases spanning the gap. CDR3 coding DNA: TGCGCCAGCAGTGATTTAGATACGCAGTATTTT. It encodes CASSDLDTQYF.

This clonotype was detected many times. This chain connects TRBV20-1 to TRBJ2-4; D not certain. The germline CDR1 and CDR2 sequences are DFQATT and SNEGSKA (reference sequence). The length of the CDR3 is 13 residues. The V end lost 4 bases, the J end lost 1 base, and 8 bases lay between the germline ends. CDR3 nucleotides: TGCAGTGCTACTGAGTTGGCCAAAAACATTCAGTACTTC. It encodes CSATELAKNIQYF.

CDR3 amino acids: CASSLRGFGYF. The CDR3 DNA sequence: TGTGCCAGCAGTTTAAGAGGCTTTGGGTATTTT. The chain employs TRBV28 and TRBJ2-3; D call uncertain. This CDR3 has 11 amino acids. Germline assignment: CDR1 MDHEN and CDR2 SYDVKM. V lost 2 bases to trimming and J lost 14 bases, with 11 bases between them. The whole variable domain, filled in from reference TRBV28 and TRBJ2-3, reads DVKVTQSSRYLVKRTGEKVFLECVQDMDHENMFWYRQDPGLGLRLIYFSYDVKMKEKGDIPEGYSVSREKKERFSLILESASTNQTSMYLCASSLRGFGYFGPGTRLTVL.

This clonotype was observed many times. Here the CDR3 reads CASSPQRVQETQYF. The CDR3 DNA reads TGTGCCAGCAGTCCCCAGCGGGTCCAAGAGACCCAGTACTTC. This chain connects TRBV27 to TRBJ2-5, with D perhaps TRBD2 (6 bases). V was pared by 5 bases and J by 1 base, with 11 bases between. The CDR3 totals 14 residues. Germline V CDR1 and CDR2: MNHEY, SMNVEV (reference sequence).

In this sample, this clonotype turned up a few times. The rearrangement uses TRBV4-3 and TRBJ2-1; 11 bases align to TRBD2. This CDR3 is 17 amino acids long. Germline-derived CDR1 and CDR2 are LGHNA and YSLEER. The trim removed 1 base at V and 8 bases at J, leaving 10 bases unmatched. The CDR3 loop is CASSQGLLAGERDEQFF. The DNA of the CDR3 is TGCGCCAGCAGCCAAGGGTTACTAGCGGGAGAAAGGGATGAGCAGTTCTTC.

The V call is TRBV20-1, the J call TRBJ1-3; 7 nucleotides align to TRBD1. With V trimmed by 6 bases and J by 0 bases, 11 bases remained unmatched. Germline CDR1 DFQATT, CDR2 SNEGSKA (reference sequence). The CDR3 totals 16 residues. The CDR3 protein is CSAPGVGDSSGNTIYF. The DNA of the CDR3 is TGCAGTGCCCCGGGGGTGGGGGACAGCTCTGGAAACACCATATATTTT.

This clonotype was picked up a small number of times. The CDR3 DNA follows: TGTGCCAGCCAATGGACGGGAGGGCCTTTCTACGAGCAGTACTTC. Protein: CASQWTGGPFYEQYF. The genes are TRBV6-2 or TRBV6-3 and TRBJ2-7; TRBD2 matches 8 bases. V dropped 8 bases and J dropped 3; count of bases not matched to a gene: 12. Germline values: CDR1 MNHEY, CDR2 SVGEGT. This CDR3 has 15 amino acids.

In its sample, this clonotype was seen a few times. J is TRBJ1-1 and V is TRBV5-1; 9 positions match TRBD1. The CDR3 runs to 14 residues. J lost 5 bases, V lost 2 bases, and 4 bases had no gene match. Per germline, CDR1 SGHRS and CDR2 YFSETQ. The CDR3 DNA is TGCGCCAGCAGCTTACAGGGGGCTTCGACTGAAGCTTTCTTT. Its protein is CASSLQGASTEAFF.

The rearrangement uses TRBV5-8 and TRBJ1-2, with D tentatively TRBD1 (5 bases). The germline V gene encodes CDR1 SGHTS and CDR2 YDEGEE. The CDR3 is made up of 13 amino acids. V was trimmed by 4 bases and J by 14 bases, leaving 21 bases between them. CDR3 DNA sequence: TGTGCCAGCAGCCTTTGGGGGGTCCCGTGGATAACCTTC. It is translated as CASSLWGVPWITF.